A single sample is the source of the 28 T cell receptor beta chains below, sequenced in a study of blood T cell repertoires in COVID-19. The protocol was immunoSEQ multiplex PCR, while the TCRdb copy is restricted to in-frame clones and leaves out a portion. The table lists some 370,000 clones, nearly 90% of them singletons. The sample consisted of peripheral blood. These receptors were obtained from a man aged 18 to 35 with active or convalescent COVID-19.

The V gene is TRBV9, the J gene TRBJ2-4, with unresolved D. Deletions cut 1 base from V and 0 bases from J, with 11 bases between. Germline CDR1 reads SGDLS; CDR2 reads YYNGEE. This CDR3 contains 16 residues. The CDR3 bases are TGTGCCAGCAGCGTAACAGCAGGCCTAGCCAAAAACATTCAGTACTTC. This gives the protein CASSVTAGLAKNIQYF. The full variable domain, with the rest looked up from reference TRBV9 and TRBJ2-4, is DSGVTQTPKHLITATGQRVTLRCSPRSGDLSVYWYQQSLDQGLQFLIQYYNGEERAKGNILERFSAQQFPDLHSELNLSSLELGDSALYFCASSVTAGLAKNIQYFGAGTRLSVL.

The CDR3 loop is CASSPVVEANYGYTF. In nucleotides, the CDR3 is TGTGCCAGCTCACCGGTCGTAGAAGCTAACTATGGCTACACCTTC. The rearrangement uses TRBV18 and TRBJ1-2; unclear D gene. V was clipped by 3 bases and J by 0 bases, with 11 bases between them. Germline V gene lookup returns CDR1 KGHSH and CDR2 LQKENI. This CDR3 region has 15 residues. The full variable domain, in which reference TRBV18 and TRBJ1-2 provide the parts outside the CDR3, is NAGVMQNPRHLVRRRGQEARLRCSPMKGHSHVYWYRQLPEEGLKFMVYLQKENIIDESGMPKERFSAEFPKEGPSILRIQQVVRGDSAAYFCASSPVVEANYGYTFGSGTRLTVV.

This clone was seen only once. Written as DNA, the CDR3 is TGTGCCAGCAGTTTATTTTGGGGGGACGAAAAACTGTTTTTT. Its protein product is CASSLFWGDEKLFF. V is TRBV28 and J is TRBJ1-4; a possible D gene is TRBD1 (5 bases). Per germline, CDR1 MDHEN and CDR2 SYDVKM. The CDR3 extends over 14 amino acids. Between the trimmed V and J ends, which lost 1 base and 8 bases, there was a span of 11 bases.

The CDR3 DNA reads as TGTGCCAGCAGCGTAGAACAGCGGGGGTACAATGAGCAGTTCTTC. This translates into CASSVEQRGYNEQFF. V usage is TRBV9 and J usage is TRBJ2-1, with TRBD2 matching 8 bases. In germline, CDR1 is SGDLS, CDR2 YYNGEE. This CDR3 is 15 amino acids long. After removal of 0 bases from V and 4 bases from J, the junction contained 3 bases not matched to a gene.

This CDR3 reads CASSQGPAGRYEQYF. The CDR3 bases are TGCGCCAGCAGCCAAGGTCCAGCGGGTCGCTACGAGCAGTACTTC. The V call is TRBV4-1, the J call TRBJ2-7; a weak D match, TRBD2 (6 bases). The germline V gene encodes CDR1 MGHRA and CDR2 YSYEKL. V lost 1 base to trimming and J lost 3 bases, with 13 bases between them. CDR3 length: 15 residues.

The genes are TRBV6-2 or TRBV6-3 and TRBJ2-1, with D tentatively TRBD2 (5 bases). This CDR3 has 18 residues. Germline values: CDR1 MNHEY, CDR2 SVGEGT. V shed 5 bases and J shed 0 bases, with 20 bases lying between them. CDR3 nucleotides: TGTGCCAGCAGTCCCAGCGGAGCTAGTCGGATCTCCTACAATGAGCAGTTCTTC. Translated: CASSPSGASRISYNEQFF.

The chain combines TRBV4-3 with TRBJ2-2, with D unresolved. Germline CDR1 LGHNA, CDR2 YSLEER. The germline V and J ends were trimmed by 0 bases and 5 bases, with 10 bases remaining between them. The CDR3 extends over 15 amino acids. The CDR3 region is CASSQDSQITGELFF. CDR3 coding DNA: TGCGCCAGCAGCCAAGATTCCCAGATTACCGGGGAGCTGTTTTTT.

This rearrangement joins TRBV5-5 to TRBJ1-5, with D tentatively TRBD1 (6 bases). Germline CDR1 reads SGHKS; CDR2 reads YYEKEE (reference sequence). The CDR3 extends over 14 amino acids. With 0 bases removed from V and 9 bases from J, the gap between germline ends came to 13 bases. The CDR3 DNA follows: TGTGCCAGCAGCTTGGGGGCAGGGGCTGGGCCCCAGCATTTT. It codes for CASSLGAGAGPQHF.

The V and J genes are TRBV11-2 and TRBJ2-5; TRBD1 might be the D (5 bases). Trimming took off 1 base at V and 0 bases at J, with 12 bases between the two ends. Per the germline V gene, CDR1 is SGHAT and CDR2 is FQNNGV. The CDR3 runs to 16 residues. The CDR3 spells CASSLVNWGYQETQYF. The CDR3 DNA sequence: TGTGCCAGCAGCTTAGTCAATTGGGGCTACCAAGAGACCCAGTACTTC.

The table lists this clone with a few counts. The chain employs TRBV7-8 and TRBJ1-1; weak D call: TRBD1 (5 bases). V gave up 6 bases and J gave up 5 bases, with 16 bases separating them. CDR3 length: 14 amino acids. From germline, CDR1 is SGHVS and CDR2 FQNEAQ. CDR3: CASRRSGVGTEAFF. CDR3 nucleotide sequence: TGTGCCAGCAGAAGATCGGGGGTCGGAACTGAAGCTTTCTTT. The full variable domain, with the rest looked up from reference TRBV7-8 and TRBJ1-1, is GAGVSQSPRYKVAKRGQDVALRCDPISGHVSLFWYQQALGQGPEFLTYFQNEAQLDKSGLPSDRFFAERPEGSVSTLKIQRTQQEDSAVYLCASRRSGVGTEAFFGQGTRLTVV.

J is TRBJ1-1 and V is TRBV2; no reliable D call. Germline CDR1 and CDR2: SNHLY and FYNNEI. The CDR3 length is 11 residues. V was trimmed by 6 bases and J by 3 bases, leaving 5 bases between them. The CDR3 nucleotides are TGTGCCAGCAGCCTGTACACTGAAGCTTTCTTT. Translation gives CASSLYTEAFF.

Here the CDR3 DNA reads TGTGCCAGCGGAAGAAGACAGGGTAACACTGAAGCTTTCTTT. Translation gives CASGRRQGNTEAFF. The chain is built from TRBV6-5 and TRBJ1-1, with 7 bases that match TRBD1. V lost 8 bases, J lost 2 bases, and 8 bases stayed unmatched. The length of the CDR3 is 14 residues. Germline CDR1 is MNHEY and CDR2 is SVGAGI.

This chain joins TRBV6-2 or TRBV6-3 and TRBJ1-5; possible D gene TRBD1, 5 bases. Germline-derived CDR1 and CDR2 are MNHEY and SVGEGT. The CDR3 is 17 amino acids. The V end lost 2 bases, the J end lost 2 bases, and 16 bases lay between the germline ends. The CDR3 sequence is CASSYPGGRLGNQPQHF. CDR3 coding DNA: TGTGCCAGCAGTTACCCCGGGGGTAGGCTCGGCAATCAGCCCCAGCATTTT.

In this sample, this clone turned up once. The rearrangement uses TRBV6-5 and TRBJ2-7; TRBD2 is a possible D gene (5 bases). V lost 7 bases and J lost 1, with 17 bases in between. The length of the CDR3 is 15 residues. Germline V gene data show CDR1 as MNHEY and CDR2 as SVGAGI. CDR3 nucleotides: TGTGCCAGCACCGCGGGTATAGCGTGGTCCTACGAGCAGTACTTC. It yields the protein CASTAGIAWSYEQYF.

The V call is TRBV14, the J call TRBJ2-7; TRBD1 aligns across 9 bases. V lost 4 bases and J lost 4; bases outside the gene matches: 2. Germline assignment: CDR1 SGHDN and CDR2 FVKESK. This CDR3 spans 13 amino acids. The CDR3 sequence: CASSPTGGYEQYF. CDR3 nucleotides: TGTGCCAGCAGCCCGACAGGGGGATACGAGCAGTACTTC.

This chain links TRBV7-9 with TRBJ1-3, with TRBD1 matching over 7 bases. CDR1 and CDR2 (germline): SEHNR, FQNEAQ (reference sequence). This CDR3 spans 16 amino acids. J was trimmed by 7 bases and V by 1 base; bases with no gene match: 10. CDR3 region: CASSLGMGQDRNTIYF. CDR3 DNA sequence: TGTGCCAGCAGCTTAGGTATGGGGCAGGACAGGAACACCATATATTTT.

The rearrangement links TRBV15 to TRBJ2-3; 7 bases line up with TRBD2. This CDR3 region has 16 residues. V gave up 1 base and J gave up 0 bases; unmatched junction bases: 4. Germline V gene sequence: CDR1 LNHNV, CDR2 YYDKDF (reference sequence). CDR3 amino acids: CATSRVRGISTDTQYF. CDR3 DNA sequence: TGTGCCACCAGCAGAGTGCGGGGGATTAGCACAGATACGCAGTATTTT.

The rearrangement links TRBV20-1 to TRBJ2-1, with D unclear. Per the germline V gene, CDR1 is DFQATT and CDR2 is SNEGSKA (reference sequence). The V gene lost 1 base and the J gene lost 10 bases, with 5 bases spanning the gap. This CDR3 has 10 amino acids. This CDR3 reads CSARAAEQFF. The CDR3 DNA sequence: TGCAGTGCTAGAGCTGCGGAGCAGTTCTTC.

This rearrangement joins TRBV5-6 to TRBJ2-7; 7 nucleotides line up with TRBD2. Germline assignment: CDR1 SGHDT and CDR2 YYEEEE. This CDR3 contains 14 residues. Trimming took 5 bases from V and 5 from J; bases not matched to a gene: 10. This CDR3 reads CASRGRAGLNEQYF. CDR3 coding DNA: TGTGCCAGCAGGGGGAGGGCAGGGTTAAACGAGCAGTACTTC.

The chain employs TRBV5-1 and TRBJ2-1, with 7 nucleotides matching TRBD2. Trimming cost V 0 bases and J 11 bases; bases outside gene matches: 2. The CDR3 has 12 amino acids. The germline V gene encodes CDR1 SGHRS and CDR2 YFSETQ. The CDR3 nucleotides read TGCGCCAGCAGCTTGGGGGAGGGCCAGCAGTTCTTC. Protein: CASSLGEGQQFF.

This chain links TRBV3-1 (or the pseudogene TRBV3-2) with TRBJ2-1; TRBD2 matches at 11 bases. V shed 4 bases, J shed 3 bases, and the junction held 5 bases outside the gene matches. Per germline, CDR1 LGHDT and CDR2 YNNKEL (reference sequence). This CDR3 comprises 16 residues. The DNA of the CDR3 is TGTGCCAGCAGCCGACTAGCGGGGTATATCTACAATGAGCAGTTCTTC. This codes for CASSRLAGYIYNEQFF.

This clone appeared a single time. The genes are TRBV9 and TRBJ2-3, with 9 bases aligning to TRBD2. Germline V gene lookup returns CDR1 SGDLS and CDR2 YYNGEE. V dropped 2 bases and J dropped 1; count of bases not matched to a gene: 8. There are 17 residues in the CDR3. The CDR3 sequence is CASSVGWVAGGTDTQYF. The CDR3 DNA reads as TGTGCCAGCAGCGTGGGCTGGGTAGCGGGGGGCACAGATACGCAGTATTTT.

This chain connects TRBV10-3 to TRBJ1-1; a weak D match, TRBD1 (5 bases). The V and J ends lost 3 bases and 11 bases respectively, with 13 bases between them. CDR1 and CDR2 from the germline V gene are ENHRY and SYGVKD. The CDR3 contains 12 residues. CDR3 residues: CAISDPPWGAFF. The CDR3 DNA reads as TGTGCCATCAGTGATCCCCCCTGGGGCGCTTTCTTT.

The rearrangement links TRBV19 to TRBJ1-6, with D possibly TRBD1 on 6 matching bases. Trimming took off 3 bases at V and 15 bases at J, with 12 bases between the two ends. Germline V CDR1 and CDR2: LNHDA, SQIVND (reference sequence). This CDR3 is 12 amino acids long. In DNA, the CDR3 is TGTGCCAGTAGTATCGGGGGGGCGGACCTCCACTTT. It encodes CASSIGGADLHF.

This chain links TRBV27 with TRBJ2-7; TRBD1 matches at 8 bases. Trimming at V came to 2 bases and at J to 2 bases, leaving 5 bases not matched to a gene. The CDR3 is 15 residues long. Germline-derived CDR1 and CDR2 are MNHEY and SMNVEV (reference sequence). CDR3 region: CASSLTGGQAYEQYF. The CDR3 DNA is TGTGCCAGCAGTTTAACCGGGGGACAGGCCTACGAGCAGTACTTC.

The chain carries TRBV5-4 and TRBJ2-3; D is unresolved. Trimming removed 3 bases from V and 1 base from J, with 6 bases in between. Germline CDR1 is SGHNT and CDR2 is YYREEE (reference sequence). This CDR3 has 13 amino acids. The CDR3 DNA is TGTGCCAGCAGCTCGGGTGGCACAGATACGCAGTATTTT. It is translated as CASSSGGTDTQYF. The full variable domain, in which reference TRBV5-4 and TRBJ2-3 provide the parts outside the CDR3, is ETGVTQSPTHLIKTRGQQVTLRCSSQSGHNTVSWYQQALGQGPQFIFQYYREEENGRGNFPPRFSGLQFPNYSSELNVNALELDDSALYLCASSSGGTDTQYFGPGTRLTVL.

The CDR3 nucleotides are TGTGCCAGCAGCTTGGGGTGGGGGCTGAACACTGAAGCTTTCTTT. This codes for CASSLGWGLNTEAFF. V usage is TRBV5-6 and J usage is TRBJ1-1; tentative D call: TRBD1 (6 bases). Trimming pared 0 bases from V and 0 bases from J, leaving 9 bases between. This CDR3 has 15 amino acids. Germline V CDR1 and CDR2: SGHDT, YYEEEE.

The V call is TRBV19, the J call TRBJ2-1, with D maybe TRBD2 (7 bases). This CDR3 is built from 14 residues. Germline CDR1 reads LNHDA; CDR2 reads SQIVND (reference sequence). V was cut by 7 bases and J by 0 bases, with 10 bases left in between. The CDR3 DNA reads TGTGCCAGTAAGGGGGGGACCTCCTACAATGAGCAGTTCTTC. Protein: CASKGGTSYNEQFF.